This T cell receptor (beta chain) comes out of a study of blood T cells in healthy people across ages (dated by TCRdb to the mid-2010s). Regarding the research as a whole: In model experiments, roughly one uniquely barcoded TCR beta cDNA molecule per two T cells was captured by template switching. Age-related changes in TCR beta repertoire diversity were measured in the study by deep sequencing normalized with unique cDNA molecular identifiers. Donors were grouped into four age groups: young (average roughly 16 years), middle-aged (less than 40), aged (roughly 67) and long-lived (approximately 81). To avoid experimental bias, donors of different ages were randomly spread across the sequencing lanes. For two donors (one aged 18 to 30 and one aged 80 or older), the study analyzed two additional independent replicas of 1 million unique cDNA reads from the same blood draw.

The library was made by 5' RACE. TCRdb records Illumina HiSeq 2500 as the sequencer. A second 7 to 11 cycle PCR used a sample-barcoded 5' primer and a J-beta primer mix. A unique molecular identifier was introduced onto each TCR beta cDNA molecule by a template-switch 5' adaptor carrying 12 random nucleotides. Each sample yielded at least 3 million CDR3-containing paired-end reads. First-strand cDNA was synthesized from all RNA with the Mint cDNA synthesis kit, primed by a TRBC-specific oligonucleotide. Following uracil-DNA glycosylase treatment, all cDNA underwent a first 18-cycle PCR with the universal primers M1SS and BC2_uni_R. In the authors' own workflow: For normalization, 1 million high-quality reads, each with a distinct molecular identifier, were randomly selected from each sample. Reads with shared molecular identifiers were discarded instead of being binned into consensus sequences. MiTCR, run with a Q25 quality threshold and the strictest error-elimination algorithm, handled CDR3 identification, clonotype clustering and error correction. A nonparametric unseen species model with Euler transformation was used to estimate a lower bound on total TCR beta diversity. TCRdb handled the public reads itself, with Q25 trimming in fastp and clone calling in MiXCR, and kept productive beta chains. CDR3 protein duplicates are merged, each entry listing the most common genes and DNA. The V and J calls were determined by TCRdb, not by the authors. Recorded for this sample are around 790,000 distinct CDR3 sequences; roughly 44% of them occurred a single time. The ten largest clones capture roughly 19% of the sample.

This clonotype was recorded a few times. It has no known antigen specificity. No quality values exist for individual bases; no much larger clone is one base distant. General findings and caveats noted by the study authors: Because donor CMV infection status was unknown, age-related changes in expanded clonotypes were potentially confounded. Compared with the aged group, the long-lived group had more naive CD4+ T cells, fewer expanded clones and increased TCR diversity, a pattern suggesting age selection. Estimates of total diversity based on one million sequenced T cells were considered lower bounds and underestimates. The percentage of naive T cells measured by flow cytometry correlated strongly with observed TCR beta diversity. Bulk unsorted PBMC profiling prevented conclusive comparison of naive and antigen-experienced compartments. As age increased, observed TCR beta diversity per million T cells dropped in a roughly linear way, and a significant reduction was already evident by age about 40.

Donors were 35 to 40 systemically healthy Caucasian individuals from Russia aged 6 to 90 years. Each donor gave about 9.7 milliliters of peripheral blood, drawn into EDTA-treated Vacutainer tubes. PBMCs were isolated by Ficoll-Paque density-gradient centrifugation, with at least 6 million obtained per sample. Trizol reagent was used to extract total RNA from the PBMCs, yielding at least 6 micrograms per sample. Naive CD45RAhigh/CD27high T cell percentages were measured by flow cytometry on a PBMC aliquot from every donor. From the germline V gene, CDR1 is SQVTM and CDR2 is ANQGSEA. Spanning cysteine to phenylalanine, the CDR3 consists of 12 amino acids. The DNA shown is the 36-base CDR3, in frame from base 1. Trimming removed 0 bases from V and 8 bases from J, leaving 7 bases between the germline ends.

Sequencing was carried out using blood. Rearrangement joined TRBV29-1 to TRBJ1-4, with the identity of the D gene unclear. The receptor comes from a man aged 55 to 70 in good health. The DNA reads as follows: TGCAGCGTTGAAGATTTGTCCGAAAAACTGTTTTTT. Protein translation: CSVEDLSEKLFF.